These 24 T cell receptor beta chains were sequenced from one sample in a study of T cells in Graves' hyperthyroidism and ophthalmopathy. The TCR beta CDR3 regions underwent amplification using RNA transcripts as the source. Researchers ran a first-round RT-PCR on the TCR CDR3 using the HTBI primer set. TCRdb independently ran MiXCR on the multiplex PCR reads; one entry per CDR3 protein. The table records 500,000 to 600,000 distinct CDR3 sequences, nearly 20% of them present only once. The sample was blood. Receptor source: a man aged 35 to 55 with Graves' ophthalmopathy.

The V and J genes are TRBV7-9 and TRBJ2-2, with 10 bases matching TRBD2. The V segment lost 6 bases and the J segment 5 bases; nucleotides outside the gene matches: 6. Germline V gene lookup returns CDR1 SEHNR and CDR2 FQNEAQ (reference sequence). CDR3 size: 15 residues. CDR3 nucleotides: TGTGCCAGCAGAGTTTCAGCGGGGGGGACCGGGGAGCTGTTTTTT. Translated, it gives CASRVSAGGTGELFF.

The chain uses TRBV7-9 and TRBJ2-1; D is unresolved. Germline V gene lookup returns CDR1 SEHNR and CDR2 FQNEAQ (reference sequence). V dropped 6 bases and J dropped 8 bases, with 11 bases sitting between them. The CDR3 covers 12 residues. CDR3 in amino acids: CASSLTGHEQFF. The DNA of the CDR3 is TGTGCCAGCAGTTTAACCGGGCATGAGCAGTTCTTC.

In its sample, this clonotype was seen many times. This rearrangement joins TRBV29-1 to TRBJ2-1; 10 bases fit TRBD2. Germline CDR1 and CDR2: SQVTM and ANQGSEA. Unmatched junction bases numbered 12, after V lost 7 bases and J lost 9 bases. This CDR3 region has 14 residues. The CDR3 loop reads CSAHGLAGVLEQFF. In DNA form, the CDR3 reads TGCAGCGCCCACGGGCTAGCGGGAGTGCTTGAGCAGTTCTTC.

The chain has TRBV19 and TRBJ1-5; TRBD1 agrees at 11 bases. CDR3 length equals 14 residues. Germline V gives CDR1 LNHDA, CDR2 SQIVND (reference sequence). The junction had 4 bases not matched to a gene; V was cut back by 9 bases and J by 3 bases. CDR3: CASWDRGFNQPQHF. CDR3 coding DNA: TGTGCCAGCTGGGACAGGGGGTTCAATCAGCCCCAGCATTTT.

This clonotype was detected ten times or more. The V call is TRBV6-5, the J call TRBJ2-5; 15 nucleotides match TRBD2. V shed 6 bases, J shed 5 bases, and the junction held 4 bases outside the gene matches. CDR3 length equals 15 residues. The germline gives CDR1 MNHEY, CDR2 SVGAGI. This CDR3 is CASSSGLAGGETQYF. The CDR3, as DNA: TGTGCCAGCAGCTCAGGACTAGCGGGAGGGGAGACCCAGTACTTC.

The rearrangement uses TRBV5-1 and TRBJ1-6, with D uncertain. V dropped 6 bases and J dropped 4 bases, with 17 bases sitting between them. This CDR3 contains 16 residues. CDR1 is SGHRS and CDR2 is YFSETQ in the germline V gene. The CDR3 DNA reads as TGCGCCAGCAACCCCGAGAGCGACGGATATAATTCACCCCTCCACTTT. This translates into CASNPESDGYNSPLHF.

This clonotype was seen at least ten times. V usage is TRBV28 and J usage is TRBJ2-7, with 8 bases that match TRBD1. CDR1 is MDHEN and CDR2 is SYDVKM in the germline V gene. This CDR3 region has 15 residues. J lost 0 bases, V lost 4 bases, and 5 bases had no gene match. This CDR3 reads CASSSTGAFSYEQYF. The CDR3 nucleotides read TGTGCCAGCAGTTCGACAGGGGCCTTCTCCTACGAGCAGTACTTC.

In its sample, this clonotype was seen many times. The CDR3 protein is CASSPPDASQSTQYF. CDR3 DNA: TGTGCCAGCTCTCCCCCCGACGCCTCCCAAAGTACGCAGTATTTT. The gene calls are TRBV18 and TRBJ2-3; D is ambiguous. Trimming shortened V by 6 bases and J by 8 bases, and 21 bases separated the two germline ends. This CDR3 region has 15 residues. The germline V gene has CDR1 KGHSH and CDR2 LQKENI.

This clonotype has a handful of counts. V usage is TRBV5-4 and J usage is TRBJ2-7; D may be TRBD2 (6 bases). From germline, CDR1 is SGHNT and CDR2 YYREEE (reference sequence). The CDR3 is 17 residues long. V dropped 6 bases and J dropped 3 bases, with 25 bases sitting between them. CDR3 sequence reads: CASTQMGEAGEGYEQYF. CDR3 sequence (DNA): TGTGCCAGCACCCAGATGGGGGAAGCGGGTGAGGGCTACGAGCAGTACTTC.

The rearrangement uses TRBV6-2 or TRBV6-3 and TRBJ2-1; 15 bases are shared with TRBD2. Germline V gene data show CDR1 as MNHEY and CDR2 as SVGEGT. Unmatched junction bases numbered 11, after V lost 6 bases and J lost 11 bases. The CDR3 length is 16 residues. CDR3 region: CASRDGGTSGRSQQFF. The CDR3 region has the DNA TGTGCCAGCAGAGACGGCGGGACTAGCGGGAGGTCCCAGCAGTTCTTC.

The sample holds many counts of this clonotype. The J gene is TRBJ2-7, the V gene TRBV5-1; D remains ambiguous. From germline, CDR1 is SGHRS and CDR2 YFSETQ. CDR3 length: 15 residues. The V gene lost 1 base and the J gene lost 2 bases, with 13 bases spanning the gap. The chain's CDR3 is CASSLTRQGPYEQYF. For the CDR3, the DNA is TGCGCCAGCAGCTTGACGCGCCAAGGCCCCTACGAGCAGTACTTC.

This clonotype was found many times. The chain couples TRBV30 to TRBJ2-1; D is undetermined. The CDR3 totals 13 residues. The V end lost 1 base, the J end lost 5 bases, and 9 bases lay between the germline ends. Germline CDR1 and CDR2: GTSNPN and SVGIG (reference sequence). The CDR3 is CAWSGLGNNEQFF. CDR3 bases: TGTGCCTGGAGTGGGCTAGGGAACAATGAGCAGTTCTTC.

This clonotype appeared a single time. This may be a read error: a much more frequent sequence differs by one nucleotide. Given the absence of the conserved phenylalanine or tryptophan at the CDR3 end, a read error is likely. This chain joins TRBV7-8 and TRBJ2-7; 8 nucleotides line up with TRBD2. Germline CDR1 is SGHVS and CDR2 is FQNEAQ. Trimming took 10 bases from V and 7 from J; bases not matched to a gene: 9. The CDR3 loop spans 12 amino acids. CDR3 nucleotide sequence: TGTGCCAACTCGGTCCCGGGGGGGGAGCAGTACCTC. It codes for CANSVPGGEQYL.

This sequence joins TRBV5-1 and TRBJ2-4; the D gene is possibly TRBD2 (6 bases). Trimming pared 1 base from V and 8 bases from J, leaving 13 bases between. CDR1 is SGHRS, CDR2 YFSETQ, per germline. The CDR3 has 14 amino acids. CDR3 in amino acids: CASSLWAGSDIQYF. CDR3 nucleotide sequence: TGCGCCAGCAGCTTGTGGGCGGGGTCGGACATTCAGTACTTC.

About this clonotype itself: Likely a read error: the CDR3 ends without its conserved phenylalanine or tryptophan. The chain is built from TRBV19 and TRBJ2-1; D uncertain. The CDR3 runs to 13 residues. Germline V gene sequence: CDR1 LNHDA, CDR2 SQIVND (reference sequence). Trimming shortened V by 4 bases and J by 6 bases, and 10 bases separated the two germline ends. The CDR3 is CASSTRPVNEQFV. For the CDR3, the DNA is TGTGCCAGTAGTACTCGGCCCGTCAATGAGCAGTTCGTC.

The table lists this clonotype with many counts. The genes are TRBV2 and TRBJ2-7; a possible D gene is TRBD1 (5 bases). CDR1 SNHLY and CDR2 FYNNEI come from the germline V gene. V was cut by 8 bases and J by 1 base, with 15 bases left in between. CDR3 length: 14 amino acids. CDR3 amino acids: CASQITGRSYEQYF. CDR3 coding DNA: TGTGCCAGCCAAATTACAGGCCGATCCTACGAGCAGTACTTC.

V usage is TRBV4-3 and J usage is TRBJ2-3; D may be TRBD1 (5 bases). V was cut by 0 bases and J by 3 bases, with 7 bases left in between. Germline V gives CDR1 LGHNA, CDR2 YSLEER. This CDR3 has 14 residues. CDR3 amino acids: CASSQDPGTDTQYF. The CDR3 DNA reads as TGCGCCAGCAGCCAAGATCCAGGGACAGATACGCAGTATTTT.

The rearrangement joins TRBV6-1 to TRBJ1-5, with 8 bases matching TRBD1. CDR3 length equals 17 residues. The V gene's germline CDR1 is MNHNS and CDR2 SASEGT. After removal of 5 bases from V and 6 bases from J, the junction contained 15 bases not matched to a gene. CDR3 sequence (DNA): TGTGCCAGCAGTCCCGGACAGGGTGGGGCACAGCTTCAGCCCCAGCATTTT. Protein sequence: CASSPGQGGAQLQPQHF.

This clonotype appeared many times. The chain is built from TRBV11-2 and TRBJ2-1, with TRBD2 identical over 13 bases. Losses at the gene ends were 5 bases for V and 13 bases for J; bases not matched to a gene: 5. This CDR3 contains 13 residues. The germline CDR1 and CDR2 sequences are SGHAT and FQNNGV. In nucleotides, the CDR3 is TGTGCCAGCAGCAATGGACTAGCGGGAGTTCAGTTCTTC. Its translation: CASSNGLAGVQFF.

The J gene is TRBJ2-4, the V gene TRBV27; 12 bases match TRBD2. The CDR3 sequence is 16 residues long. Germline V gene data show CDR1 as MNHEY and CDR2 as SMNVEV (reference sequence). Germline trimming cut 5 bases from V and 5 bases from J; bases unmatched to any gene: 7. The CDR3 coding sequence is TGTGCCAGCAGTGGGCGACTAGCGGGAGACCAAAACATTCAGTACTTC. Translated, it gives CASSGRLAGDQNIQYF.

CDR3: CASSYSTVPGNSPLHF. As DNA, the CDR3 is TGTGCCAGCAGTTACTCGACGGTCCCAGGGAATTCACCCCTCCACTTT. The chain joins TRBV6-5 to TRBJ1-6; a weak D match, TRBD1 (5 bases). The CDR3 has 16 residues. Trimming left V 0 bases short and J 7 bases short, with 13 bases between. Looked up from germline, CDR1 is MNHEY and CDR2 is SVGAGI.

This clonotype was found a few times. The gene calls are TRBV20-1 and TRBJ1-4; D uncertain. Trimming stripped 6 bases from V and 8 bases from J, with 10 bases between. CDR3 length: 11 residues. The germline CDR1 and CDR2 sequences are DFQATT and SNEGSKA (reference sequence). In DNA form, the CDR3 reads TGCAGTGCAAGCCTTGAAGAAAAACTGTTTTTT. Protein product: CSASLEEKLFF.

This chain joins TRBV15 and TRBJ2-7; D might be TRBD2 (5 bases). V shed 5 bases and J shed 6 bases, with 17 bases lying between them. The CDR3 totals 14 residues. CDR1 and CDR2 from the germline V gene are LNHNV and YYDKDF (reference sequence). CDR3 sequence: CATSPGMTFSEQYF. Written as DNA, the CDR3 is TGTGCCACCAGCCCCGGGATGACCTTCTCCGAGCAGTACTTC.

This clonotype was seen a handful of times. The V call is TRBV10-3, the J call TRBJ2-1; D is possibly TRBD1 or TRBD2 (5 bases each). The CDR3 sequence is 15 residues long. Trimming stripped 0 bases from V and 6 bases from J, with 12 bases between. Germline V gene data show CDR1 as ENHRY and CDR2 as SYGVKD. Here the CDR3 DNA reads TGTGCCATCAGTGAGTCCCGGGGCAGGGCCAATGAGCAGTTCTTC. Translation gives CAISESRGRANEQFF.